These 16 T cell receptor beta chains originate from one sample sequenced in a study of blood T cell repertoires in COVID-19. Assay used: immunoSEQ multiplex PCR; TCRdb lists only in-frame clones, some missing. The data contain 150,000 to 200,000 clones, 75% to 90% of them seen just once; the ten biggest clones take up more than 5.5%. Specimen: PBMCs or T cells enriched from blood (not recorded which). Every receptor here comes from a man in his forties who had recovered from COVID-19.

J is TRBJ1-2 and V is TRBV28, with D uncertain. Trimming took off 5 bases at V and 8 bases at J, with 9 bases between the two ends. Germline lookup yields CDR1 MDHEN and CDR2 SYDVKM. The CDR3 runs to 11 residues. CDR3 in DNA: TGTGCCAGCAGTCGCAATGAGGGCTACACCTTC. It yields the protein CASSRNEGYTF.

The chain combines TRBV30 with TRBJ1-2; 8 positions agree with TRBD1. The V gene end was trimmed by 1 base and the J gene end by 3 bases; junction bases not matched to a gene: 10. Germline CDR1 and CDR2: GTSNPN and SVGIG (reference sequence). There are 16 residues in the CDR3. The CDR3 DNA is TGTGCCTGGAGTGACAACAGGGGGACCAGGGACTATGGCTACACCTTC. Translating gives CAWSDNRGTRDYGYTF.

This sequence joins TRBV28 and TRBJ1-2, with 7 nucleotides matching TRBD1. Germline loops: CDR1 MDHEN, CDR2 SYDVKM. The CDR3 runs 13 residues. Trimming cost V 7 bases and J 8 bases; bases outside gene matches: 10. CDR3 region: CASTISQGIGYTF. As DNA, the CDR3 is TGTGCCAGCACCATCTCACAGGGGATAGGCTACACCTTC.

This clone is a singleton in its sample. The chain uses TRBV11-2 and TRBJ1-1; no definite D call. Germline V gene lookup returns CDR1 SGHAT and CDR2 FQNNGV. V was clipped by 5 bases and J by 1 base, with 11 bases between them. The CDR3 totals 14 residues. CDR3 nucleotide sequence: TGTGCCAGCAGCCCCTATCGGGGGAACACTGAAGCTTTCTTT. Translated, it gives CASSPYRGNTEAFF.

This CDR3 is CATKPPGQGFWGYTF. CDR3 nucleotides: TGTGCCACAAAACCCCCGGGACAGGGATTTTGGGGCTACACCTTC. The V and J genes are TRBV10-3 and TRBJ1-2, with 9 bases fitting TRBD1. V lost 10 bases to trimming and J lost 8 bases; unmatched junction nucleotides: 17. CDR3 length equals 15 residues. Germline CDR1 is ENHRY and CDR2 is SYGVKD.

This clone was seen only once. This sequence joins TRBV28 and TRBJ1-4; D possibly corresponds to TRBD1 (6 bases). The CDR3 runs 16 residues. The germline gives CDR1 MDHEN, CDR2 SYDVKM. V was pared by 0 bases and J by 4 bases, with 12 bases between. The CDR3 here is CASSLWQQGHNEKLFF. The CDR3 nucleotides read TGTGCCAGCAGTTTATGGCAACAGGGTCATAATGAAAAACTGTTTTTT.

This rearrangement joins TRBV5-1 to TRBJ1-4; 7 positions match TRBD1. V lost 2 bases, J lost 5 bases, and 12 bases stayed unmatched. The CDR3 is made up of 17 amino acids. CDR1 and CDR2 from the germline V gene are SGHRS and YFSETQ. The CDR3 reads CASSFGVKAGGNEKLFF. The CDR3 nucleotides read TGCGCCAGCAGCTTTGGGGTGAAGGCAGGGGGAAATGAAAAACTGTTTTTT.

There are a few counts of this clone. The chain couples TRBV4-1 to TRBJ2-7; 7 bases map to TRBD2. This CDR3 has 13 residues. Germline V gives CDR1 MGHRA, CDR2 YSYEKL. The ends lost 4 bases at V and 7 bases at J; junction bases unmatched: 7. CDR3: CASSPPGGEEQYF. The CDR3 DNA follows: TGCGCCAGCAGCCCCCCTGGGGGGGAGGAGCAGTACTTC.

V is TRBV27 and J is TRBJ1-2; TRBD1 is a possible D gene (5 bases). CDR1 is MNHEY and CDR2 is SMNVEV in the germline V gene (reference sequence). This CDR3 is 15 amino acids long. V lost 6 bases and J 4 bases, leaving 18 bases between the germline ends. The CDR3 DNA follows: TGTGCCAGCAGGGAGGGAGGGGCCAGTGGCTATGGCTACACCTTC. This translates into CASREGGASGYGYTF.

The J gene is TRBJ2-2, the V gene TRBV12-3 or TRBV12-4; no clear D gene. The CDR3 consists of 12 residues. V lost 1 base and J 9 bases, leaving 6 bases between the germline ends. CDR3 nucleotide sequence: TGTGCCAGCAGTTTAGATGGCAGGGAGCTGTTTTTT. Translating gives CASSLDGRELFF.

The CDR3 DNA follows: TGTGCTAGTGGTTTGGTACAATCGGGGGACACTGAAGCTTTCTTT. Residues: CASGLVQSGDTEAFF. V usage is TRBV12-5 and J usage is TRBJ1-1; the D gene is possibly TRBD1 (5 bases). Germline V gene data show CDR1 as LGHNT and CDR2 as FRNRAP. V dropped 0 bases and J dropped 3 bases, with 11 bases sitting between them. This CDR3 is 15 amino acids long.

The rearrangement uses TRBV5-1 and TRBJ1-2; D is ambiguous. This CDR3 spans 13 amino acids. In germline, CDR1 is SGHRS, CDR2 YFSETQ. V was pared by 3 bases and J by 6 bases, with 12 bases between. The CDR3, as DNA: TGCGCCAGCAGCTCCGGGTCGGCTCATGGCTACACCTTC. It is translated as CASSSGSAHGYTF.

The chain carries TRBV7-6 and TRBJ2-7; 8 bases are shared with TRBD1. The V and J ends lost 5 bases and 2 bases, in that order; junction bases with no gene match: 11. The germline CDR1 and CDR2 sequences are SGHVS and FNYEAQ. This CDR3 region has 16 residues. This CDR3 reads CASSPLGQGGAYEQYF. CDR3 nucleotides: TGTGCCAGCAGCCCCCTAGGACAGGGTGGCGCCTACGAGCAGTACTTC.

In nucleotides, the CDR3 is TGTGCCACCAGCGAAACAGGCGTACCTAATTCACCCCTCCACTTT. Its translation: CATSETGVPNSPLHF. The chain uses TRBV15 and TRBJ1-6, with TRBD1 as a possible D gene (5 bases). Trimming removed 5 bases from V and 6 bases from J, with 14 bases in between. The CDR3 extends over 15 amino acids. Germline CDR1 and CDR2: LNHNV and YYDKDF (reference sequence).

The chain joins TRBV21-1 to TRBJ1-3; TRBD1 is the table's D call, not checked against the DNA. TRBV21-1 constitutes a pseudogene. This CDR3 region has 16 residues. The CDR3: CASPNVRQGSGNTIYF. CDR3 sequence (DNA): TGTGCCAGTCCCAATGTTCGACAGGGGTCTGGAAACACCATATATTTT.

The chain has TRBV28 and TRBJ2-7; possible D gene TRBD1, 5 bases. The V gene lost 6 bases and the J gene lost 6 bases, with 6 bases spanning the gap. The CDR3 has 10 residues. CDR1 and CDR2 (germline): MDHEN, SYDVKM. CDR3 in amino acids: CASSQGEQYF. CDR3 DNA: TGTGCCAGCAGCCAGGGCGAGCAGTACTTC.